Presented here are 14 T cell receptor beta chains from one specimen sequenced in a study of shared clonotypes between healthy human individuals. Profiling relied on immunoSEQ multiplex PCR, and the TCRdb table lists in-frame clones only, not all of them. Of over 800,000 clones in the sample, 80% to 95% were seen once. Naive CD8 cells, CD45RO-negative and positively selected for CCR7, excluded terminally differentiated effector memory CD45RA+ cells. The specimen sequenced was naive CD8+ T cells sorted from blood. The receptors come from a man between 25 and 39 years old in good health.

This sequence joins TRBV30 and TRBJ1-1; D gene uncertain. V dropped 5 bases and J dropped 4 bases, with 11 bases sitting between them. Germline lookup yields CDR1 GTSNPN and CDR2 SVGIG (reference sequence). This CDR3 region has 12 residues. The DNA for the CDR3 is TGTGCCTGGTTCGACATTCGCACTGAAGCTTTCTTT. Translated, it gives CAWFDIRTEAFF.

The rearrangement links TRBV2 to TRBJ2-2; TRBD1 aligns across 7 bases. J gave up 0 bases and V 6 bases, and 1 base lay outside the gene matches. Germline lookup yields CDR1 SNHLY and CDR2 FYNNEI. This CDR3 comprises 14 residues. The DNA for the CDR3 is TGTGCCAGCAGGGGGACAGCGAACACCGGGGAGCTGTTTTTT. Protein product: CASRGTANTGELFF.

The rearrangement joins TRBV18 to TRBJ1-2; TRBD1 matches 9 bases. The trim removed 4 bases at V and 2 bases at J, leaving 5 bases unmatched. CDR1 is KGHSH and CDR2 is LQKENI in the germline V gene. This CDR3 contains 15 residues. This CDR3 reads CASSLRDRVNYGYTF. As DNA, the CDR3 is TGTGCCAGCTCACTCAGGGACAGGGTCAACTATGGCTACACCTTC.

This clone was seen once. The gene calls are TRBV7-6 and TRBJ2-1; TRBD2 aligns across 11 bases. The CDR3 has 16 residues. Trimming cost V 1 base and J 6 bases; bases outside gene matches: 5. Germline V CDR1 and CDR2: SGHVS, FNYEAQ. The CDR3: CASSLELAGGSNEQFF. CDR3 nucleotides: TGTGCCAGCAGCTTAGAGCTAGCGGGAGGCTCCAATGAGCAGTTCTTC.

The chain uses TRBV6-5 and TRBJ2-1; 7 bases map to TRBD2. The trim removed 8 bases at V and 3 bases at J, leaving 1 base unmatched. This CDR3 has 12 residues. Germline V gene lookup returns CDR1 MNHEY and CDR2 SVGAGI. CDR3 region: CASGGGYNEQFF. DNA for the CDR3: TGTGCCAGCGGGGGGGGCTACAATGAGCAGTTCTTC.

J is TRBJ2-1 and V is TRBV29-1; 9 bases are a match to TRBD2. The germline V gene encodes CDR1 SQVTM and CDR2 ANQGSEA. This CDR3 is built from 15 residues. Trimming removed 7 bases from V and 8 bases from J; junction bases left unmatched: 15. The CDR3: CSATRFSGSSDEQFF. The CDR3 DNA is TGCAGCGCGACTCGGTTTAGCGGGAGTTCCGATGAGCAGTTCTTC.

This chain connects TRBV4-3 to TRBJ2-3, with D tentatively TRBD1 (6 bases). V was shortened by 4 bases and J by 2 bases, with 22 bases between the two germline ends. This CDR3 is built from 18 residues. Germline values: CDR1 LGHNA, CDR2 YSLEER. The CDR3 DNA reads TGCGCCAGCAGCCCCAAGCCACTACAGGGCCGCCCCACAGATACGCAGTATTTT. Amino acids: CASSPKPLQGRPTDTQYF.

The CDR3 sequence: CASTALVGDTDTQYF. The DNA for the CDR3 is TGTGCCAGCACTGCCCTGGTTGGAGACACAGATACGCAGTATTTT. This rearrangement joins TRBV6-1 to TRBJ2-3; D gene ambiguous. Trimming pared 7 bases from V and 2 bases from J, leaving 16 bases between. CDR1 is MNHNS and CDR2 is SASEGT in the germline V gene. The CDR3 extends over 15 amino acids.

The J gene is TRBJ2-2, the V gene TRBV28; D might be TRBD2 (5 bases). CDR3 length equals 16 residues. Germline loops: CDR1 MDHEN, CDR2 SYDVKM. V was shortened by 3 bases and J by 0 bases, with 11 bases between the two germline ends. CDR3 in amino acids: CASSFWAGSNTGELFF. In DNA form, the CDR3 reads TGTGCCAGCAGTTTTTGGGCGGGCTCGAACACCGGGGAGCTGTTTTTT. The complete variable domain, with remaining parts taken from reference TRBV28 and TRBJ2-2, reads DVKVTQSSRYLVKRTGEKVFLECVQDMDHENMFWYRQDPGLGLRLIYFSYDVKMKEKGDIPEGYSVSREKKERFSLILESASTNQTSMYLCASSFWAGSNTGELFFGEGSRLTVL.

The chain uses TRBV27 and TRBJ1-2; 7 bases are a match to TRBD1. The CDR3 spans 14 residues. V lost 4 bases and J lost 3; bases outside the gene matches: 5. Germline CDR1 is MNHEY and CDR2 is SMNVEV (reference sequence). CDR3 region: CASSSYDRDYGYTF. CDR3 nucleotide sequence: TGTGCCAGCAGTTCGTACGACAGGGACTATGGCTACACCTTC.

In this sample, this clone turned up a few times. The rearrangement links TRBV7-9 to TRBJ2-5, with D possibly being TRBD1 (6 bases). The ends were cut back, 5 bases at V and 2 bases at J, with 18 bases in the middle. The CDR3 totals 16 residues. Germline lookup yields CDR1 SEHNR and CDR2 FQNEAQ (reference sequence). DNA of the CDR3: TGTGCCAGCAGCCGCCCGCCAGGGGCCGAACAAGAGACCCAGTACTTC. The encoded protein is CASSRPPGAEQETQYF.

Details on this clone: Other DNA sequences in this specimen translate into the identical CDR3. The chain recombines TRBV9 with TRBJ2-2; 7 positions agree with TRBD2. Germline assignment: CDR1 SGDLS and CDR2 YYNGEE. The CDR3 runs 13 residues. V shed 3 bases, J shed 5 bases, and the junction held 1 base outside the gene matches. CDR3 sequence: CASSGRGTGELFF. The CDR3 DNA is TGTGCCAGCAGCGGGCGGGGGACCGGGGAGCTGTTTTTT.

V is TRBV27 and J is TRBJ2-7; the D gene is possibly TRBD2 (5 bases). V was clipped by 2 bases and J by 3 bases, with 17 bases between them. The CDR3 consists of 16 residues. Per the germline V gene, CDR1 is MNHEY and CDR2 is SMNVEV (reference sequence). The CDR3 region has the DNA TGTGCCAGCAGTTTAAACGGCCGGGGTTCTTACTACGAGCAGTACTTC. Translated, it gives CASSLNGRGSYYEQYF.

The rearrangement links TRBV27 to TRBJ2-1, with 9 bases aligning to TRBD2. J lost 5 bases, V lost 7 bases, and 9 bases had no gene match. Per germline, CDR1 MNHEY and CDR2 SMNVEV (reference sequence). The CDR3 length is 15 residues. The CDR3 DNA reads TGTGCCAGCATCAGCGCGGGAGGGCCTAACAATGAGCAGTTCTTC. Translating it yields CASISAGGPNNEQFF.